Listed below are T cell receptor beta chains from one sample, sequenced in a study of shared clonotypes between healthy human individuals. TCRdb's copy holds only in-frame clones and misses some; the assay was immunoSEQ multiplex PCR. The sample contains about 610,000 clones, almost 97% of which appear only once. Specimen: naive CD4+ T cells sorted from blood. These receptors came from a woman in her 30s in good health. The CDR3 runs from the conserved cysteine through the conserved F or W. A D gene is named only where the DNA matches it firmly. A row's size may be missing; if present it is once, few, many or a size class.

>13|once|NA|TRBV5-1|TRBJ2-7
CASSTTGPYEQYF
TGCGCCAGCAGCACAACAGGGCCCTACGAGCAGTACTTC
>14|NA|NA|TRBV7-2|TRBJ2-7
CASSLGDRRYEQYF
TGTGCCAGCAGCTTAGGGGACCGACGCTACGAGCAGTACTTC
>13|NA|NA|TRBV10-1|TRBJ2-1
CASSDPTGNEQFF
TGCGCCAGCAGTGACCCGACGGGCAATGAGCAGTTCTTC
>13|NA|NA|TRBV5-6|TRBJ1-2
CASSLTGRGGYTF
TGTGCCAGCAGCCTGACAGGTAGAGGTGGCTACACCTTC
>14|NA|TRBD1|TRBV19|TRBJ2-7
CASSIQGADYEQYF
TGTGCCAGTAGTATACAGGGGGCGGACTACGAGCAGTACTTC
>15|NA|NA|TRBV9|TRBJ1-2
CASSERSPGGGGYTF
TGTGCCAGCAGCGAACGGAGTCCGGGGGGCGGTGGCTACACCTTC
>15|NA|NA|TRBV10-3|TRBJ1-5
CAISERIPESGPQHF
TGTGCCATCAGTGAGAGAATCCCTGAGAGCGGGCCCCAGCATTTT
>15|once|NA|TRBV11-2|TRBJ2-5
CASSLGTLYQETQYF
TGTGCCAGCAGCTTGGGGACTTTGTACCAAGAGACCCAGTACTTC
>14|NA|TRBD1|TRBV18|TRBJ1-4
CASSPDRGVEKLFF
TGTGCCAGCTCACCCGACAGGGGCGTTGAAAAACTGTTTTTT
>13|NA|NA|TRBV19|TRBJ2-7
CASSPPRSSEQYF
TGTGCCAGTAGTCCACCACGTTCATCCGAGCAGTACTTC
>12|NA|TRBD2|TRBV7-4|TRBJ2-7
CASSRGREEQYF
TGTGCCAGCAGCCGGGGGAGGGAGGAGCAGTACTTC
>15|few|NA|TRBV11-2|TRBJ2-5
CASSLDSFRVETQYF
TGTGCCAGCAGCTTAGATTCGTTTAGGGTAGAGACCCAGTACTTC
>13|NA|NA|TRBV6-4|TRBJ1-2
CASSDEGLHGYTF
TGTGCCAGCAGTGACGAGGGTTTGCATGGCTACACCTTC
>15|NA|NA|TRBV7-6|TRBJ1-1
CASSLVVGKITEAFF
TGTGCCAGCAGCTTAGTGGTCGGGAAGATCACTGAAGCTTTCTTT
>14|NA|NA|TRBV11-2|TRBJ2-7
CASSLVGGLYEQYF
TGTGCCAGCAGCTTAGTAGGAGGGCTCTACGAGCAGTACTTC
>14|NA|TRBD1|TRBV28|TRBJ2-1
CASRTGGSYNEQFF
TGTGCCAGCAGGACAGGGGGCTCCTACAATGAGCAGTTCTTC
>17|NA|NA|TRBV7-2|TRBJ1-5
CASSLRPTQGRNQPQHF
TGTGCCAGCAGCCTCCGCCCCACCCAGGGACGGAATCAGCCCCAGCATTTT
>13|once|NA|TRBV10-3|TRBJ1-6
CATKDFITSPLHF
TGTGCCACCAAGGACTTTATTACTTCACCCCTCCACTTT
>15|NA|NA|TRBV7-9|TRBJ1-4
CASSRTGPLPEKLFF
TGTGCCAGCAGTAGAACAGGTCCATTGCCTGAAAAACTGTTTTTT
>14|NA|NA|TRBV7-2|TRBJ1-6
CASSLTEGTSPLHF
TGTGCCAGCAGCTTAACTGAAGGTACCTCACCCCTCCACTTT
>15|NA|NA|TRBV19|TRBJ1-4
CAASETRGGNEKLFF
TGTGCCGCATCCGAGACAAGGGGCGGTAATGAAAAACTGTTTTTT
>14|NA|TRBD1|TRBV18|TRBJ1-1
CASSRDREATEAFF
TGTGCCAGCTCACGAGACAGGGAGGCCACTGAAGCTTTCTTT